These 26 T cell receptor beta chains share one sample of origin, sequenced in a study of OX40 agonist ivuxolimab in advanced cancers. The table came from immunoSEQ multiplex PCR; TCRdb's copy has only in-frame clones and leaves some out. The table has 55,000 to 80,000 clones, roughly 87% seen once. Material: CD4+ or CD8+ T cells sorted from blood, obtained in a trial of the OX40 agonist ivuxolimab. Receptor source: an adult with an advanced solid tumor such as melanoma, head and neck, liver or kidney cancer.

The J gene is TRBJ2-4, the V gene TRBV9; D call uncertain. Germline V gene data show CDR1 as SGDLS and CDR2 as YYNGEE. The CDR3 extends over 15 amino acids. V was clipped by 3 bases and J by 0 bases, with 10 bases between them. This chain's CDR3 is CASSARVIAKNIQYF. In nucleotides, the CDR3 is TGTGCCAGCAGCGCCAGAGTTATAGCCAAAAACATTCAGTACTTC.

The rearrangement uses TRBV27 and TRBJ1-5, with D possibly TRBD1 on 5 matching bases. The CDR3 runs to 15 residues. The germline CDR1 and CDR2 sequences are MNHEY and SMNVEV (reference sequence). V was trimmed by 0 bases and J by 2 bases, leaving 8 bases between them. Here the CDR3 reads CASSLSKTGNQPQHF. CDR3 in DNA: TGTGCCAGCAGTTTATCGAAGACAGGCAATCAGCCCCAGCATTTT.

This clone was observed once. The J gene is TRBJ1-5, the V gene TRBV19, with D possibly TRBD1 on 6 matching bases. The germline V gene has CDR1 LNHDA and CDR2 SQIVND (reference sequence). Trimming cost V 5 bases and J 7 bases, with 15 bases left between them. CDR3 length equals 14 residues. CDR3 sequence reads: CASSPPGRGQPQHF. CDR3 nucleotides: TGTGCCAGTAGTCCCCCGGGAAGGGGGCAGCCCCAGCATTTT.

The V gene is TRBV27, the J gene TRBJ1-1, with D possibly TRBD1 on 5 matching bases. Looked up from germline, CDR1 is MNHEY and CDR2 is SMNVEV (reference sequence). This CDR3 is built from 13 residues. Trimming removed 2 bases at V and 8 bases at J, with 12 bases between. The CDR3 sequence: CASSLVFGAEAFF. The CDR3 DNA reads as TGTGCCAGCAGTTTAGTTTTCGGGGCGGAAGCTTTCTTT.

The chain couples TRBV29-1 to TRBJ2-3; perhaps TRBD2 as D (5 bases). CDR3 length: 16 amino acids. Germline values: CDR1 SQVTM, CDR2 ANQGSEA. Trimming shortened V by 4 bases and J by 2 bases, and 19 bases separated the two germline ends. The CDR3 sequence: CSVVWEPYPYTDTQYF. DNA of the CDR3: TGCAGCGTTGTTTGGGAGCCCTACCCTTACACAGATACGCAGTATTTT.

The genes are TRBV19 and TRBJ2-7; weak D call: TRBD1 (6 bases). The CDR3 spans 13 residues. The V end lost 6 bases, the J end lost 2 bases, and 11 bases lay between the germline ends. Germline V lookup: CDR1 LNHDA, CDR2 SQIVND (reference sequence). The DNA of the CDR3 is TGTGCCAGTAGGATGACAGGCACCTACGAGCAGTACTTC. Translation gives CASRMTGTYEQYF. The whole variable domain, filled in from reference TRBV19 and TRBJ2-7, reads DGGITQSPKYLFRKEGQNVTLSCEQNLNHDAMYWYRQDPGQGLRLIYYSQIVNDFQKGDIAEGYSVSREKKESFPLTVTSAQKNPTAFYLCASRMTGTYEQYFGPGTRLTVT.

By share, this clone counts as medium-sized. The chain recombines TRBV27 with TRBJ1-1; D unresolved. V lost 3 bases and J 0 bases, leaving 8 bases between the germline ends. Germline CDR1 reads MNHEY; CDR2 reads SMNVEV (reference sequence). This CDR3 contains 14 residues. CDR3 sequence (DNA): TGTGCCAGCAGTTTGACCAGCTTGAACACTGAAGCTTTCTTT. This codes for CASSLTSLNTEAFF.

V and J are TRBV5-1 and TRBJ2-7; possibly TRBD2 for D (6 bases). From germline, CDR1 is SGHRS and CDR2 YFSETQ. The CDR3 has 15 residues. Trimming took 3 bases from V and 1 from J, leaving 14 bases between them. The CDR3 coding sequence is TGCGCCAGCAGCTCCCTCCCGGGAGTATCCTACGAGCAGTACTTC. Translation gives CASSSLPGVSYEQYF.

J is TRBJ2-1 and V is TRBV2; D is unresolved. The CDR3 sequence is 14 residues long. Trimming removed 1 base at V and 6 bases at J, with 10 bases between. Germline assignment: CDR1 SNHLY and CDR2 FYNNEI. DNA of the CDR3: TGTGCCAGCAGTGAAGGGCCCTGGAGCAATGAGCAGTTCTTC. It encodes CASSEGPWSNEQFF.

The chain combines TRBV6-6 with TRBJ1-5; 7 nucleotides agree with TRBD1. The CDR3 has 14 amino acids. Germline CDR1 is MNHNY and CDR2 is SVGAGI (reference sequence). V lost 5 bases and J lost 3; bases outside the gene matches: 4. The CDR3 region is CASSHRGPNQPQHF. The CDR3 DNA reads as TGTGCCAGCAGTCACAGGGGCCCCAATCAGCCCCAGCATTTT.

The CDR3 DNA reads TGTGCCAGCAGTTTATCGGCGGCCCGCATAAATGAGCAGTTCTTC. Its protein is CASSLSAARINEQFF. The chain joins TRBV27 to TRBJ2-1; D not resolved. CDR1 and CDR2 (germline): MNHEY, SMNVEV (reference sequence). Trimming took 0 bases from V and 7 from J, leaving 13 bases between them. The CDR3 loop spans 15 amino acids.

This sequence joins TRBV6-5 and TRBJ2-7; possibly TRBD1 for D (7 bases). The germline gives CDR1 MNHEY, CDR2 SVGAGI. With 5 bases removed from V and 2 bases from J, the gap between germline ends came to 13 bases. This CDR3 region has 14 residues. As DNA, the CDR3 is TGTGCCAGCAGTCTTCAGGGGGGTACCTACGAGCAGTACTTC. Its protein is CASSLQGGTYEQYF.

This clone is medium-sized by share. V gene TRBV7-3 combines with J gene TRBJ2-1, with 7 bases that match TRBD2. With V trimmed by 3 bases and J by 2 bases, 4 bases remained unmatched. The CDR3 is made up of 15 amino acids. Germline CDR1 and CDR2: SGHTA and FQGTGA. CDR3 protein: CASSFDAGAYNEQFF. CDR3 nucleotide sequence: TGTGCCAGCAGCTTTGATGCGGGAGCCTACAATGAGCAGTTCTTC.

CDR3 coding DNA: TGTGCCTTAAGGGCAGACACCGGGGAGCTGTTTTTT. Amino acids: CALRADTGELFF. The chain has TRBV7-9 and TRBJ2-2; D is unclear. The V gene's germline CDR1 is SEHNR and CDR2 FQNEAQ (reference sequence). This CDR3 contains 12 residues. V was cut by 11 bases and J by 3 bases, with 10 bases left in between.

The chain couples TRBV5-8 to TRBJ2-2; 8 positions match TRBD2. Germline V gives CDR1 SGHTS, CDR2 YDEGEE. J gave up 6 bases and V 4 bases, and 11 bases lay outside the gene matches. The CDR3 is 16 residues long. CDR3 sequence: CASSTVAGSYAGELFF. CDR3 in DNA: TGTGCCAGCAGCACAGTAGCGGGGAGCTACGCCGGGGAGCTGTTTTTT. Filled out from reference TRBV5-8 and TRBJ2-2, the complete variable domain reads EAGVTQSPTHLIKTRGQQATLRCSPISGHTSVYWYQQALGLGLQFLLWYDEGEERNRGNFPPRFSGRQFPNYSSELNVNALELEDSALYLCASSTVAGSYAGELFFGEGSRLTVL.

V usage is TRBV9 and J usage is TRBJ2-1; TRBD1 might be the D (5 bases). This CDR3 has 12 residues. V dropped 4 bases and J dropped 7 bases, with 9 bases sitting between them. From germline, CDR1 is SGDLS and CDR2 YYNGEE. CDR3 protein: CASSPGPNEQFF. In nucleotides, the CDR3 is TGTGCCAGCAGCCCAGGGCCGAATGAGCAGTTCTTC.

The gene calls are TRBV9 and TRBJ1-5; 8 nucleotides agree with TRBD1. Germline-derived CDR1 and CDR2 are SGDLS and YYNGEE. The J segment lost 6 bases and the V segment lost 4 bases, leaving 3 bases of the junction unmatched. There are 13 residues in the CDR3. CDR3 bases: TGTGCCAGCAGCTCGACAGGGGTTCAGCCCCAGCATTTT. Translated, it gives CASSSTGVQPQHF.

This chain uses TRBV18 with TRBJ2-7; a weak D match, TRBD2 (5 bases). Germline CDR1 reads KGHSH; CDR2 reads LQKENI. The length of the CDR3 is 13 residues. With 2 bases removed from V and 2 bases from J, the gap between germline ends came to 7 bases. The CDR3, as DNA: TGTGCCAGCTCACCAGGACTGACCTACGAGCAGTACTTC. Residues: CASSPGLTYEQYF.

The chain joins TRBV14 to TRBJ1-1, with D possibly being TRBD1 (5 bases). The CDR3 has 20 amino acids. With 1 base removed from V and 0 bases from J, the gap between germline ends came to 24 bases. The germline V gene has CDR1 SGHDN and CDR2 FVKESK. The CDR3 sequence is CASSQAPPGWGGLMNTEAFF. The CDR3 DNA is TGTGCCAGCAGCCAAGCCCCTCCGGGATGGGGGGGACTAATGAACACTGAAGCTTTCTTT.

A few counts support this clone. The chain combines TRBV9 with TRBJ1-2; D is ambiguous. Germline V gene lookup returns CDR1 SGDLS and CDR2 YYNGEE. The V end lost 3 bases, the J end lost 7 bases, and 10 bases lay between the germline ends. This CDR3 spans 12 amino acids. CDR3 sequence: CASSATGPGYTF. The CDR3 nucleotides read TGTGCCAGCAGCGCCACTGGGCCTGGCTACACCTTC. Together with reference TRBV9 and TRBJ1-2, the CDR3 gives the full variable domain: DSGVTQTPKHLITATGQRVTLRCSPRSGDLSVYWYQQSLDQGLQFLIQYYNGEERAKGNILERFSAQQFPDLHSELNLSSLELGDSALYFCASSATGPGYTFGSGTRLTVV.

The chain couples TRBV27 to TRBJ2-2, with TRBD2 identical over 7 bases. CDR1 is MNHEY and CDR2 is SMNVEV in the germline V gene (reference sequence). Losses at the gene ends were 5 bases for V and 4 bases for J; bases not matched to a gene: 13. This CDR3 has 17 residues. The CDR3 DNA is TGTGCCAGCAGTACCTACCTCACTAGCGTCGGCACCGGGGAGCTGTTTTTT. This encodes CASSTYLTSVGTGELFF.

The rearrangement joins TRBV4-1 to TRBJ1-1; D remains ambiguous. This CDR3 spans 14 amino acids. Germline loops: CDR1 MGHRA, CDR2 YSYEKL. Trimming took off 0 bases at V and 8 bases at J, with 13 bases between the two ends. This chain's CDR3 is CASSQDMSGKEAFF. The CDR3, as DNA: TGCGCCAGCAGCCAAGATATGTCAGGAAAGGAAGCTTTCTTT.

The CDR3 DNA follows: TGTGCCAGCAGCCGACCCCTCGACCAGATGGATACGCAGTATTTT. This codes for CASSRPLDQMDTQYF. The chain is built from TRBV7-9 and TRBJ2-3; D not resolved. Per germline, CDR1 SEHNR and CDR2 FQNEAQ (reference sequence). V gave up 5 bases and J gave up 6 bases, with 18 bases separating them. This CDR3 has 15 residues.

This sequence joins TRBV7-9 and TRBJ2-3; 11 bases align to TRBD2. V lost 10 bases, J lost 5 bases, and 14 bases stayed unmatched. There are 16 residues in the CDR3. The germline V gene encodes CDR1 SEHNR and CDR2 FQNEAQ (reference sequence). The CDR3 DNA follows: TGTGCCACCATGTTGGGAGGTAGCGGGAGGGGAGATACGCAGTATTTT. Residues: CATMLGGSGRGDTQYF.

The V gene is TRBV15, the J gene TRBJ1-2; no clear D gene. This CDR3 is built from 17 residues. The V end was cut by 0 bases, the J end by 2 bases, with 16 bases between. Germline CDR1 reads LNHNV; CDR2 reads YYDKDF (reference sequence). CDR3 coding DNA: TGTGCCACCAGCAGAGATCTGAGCACCCCCGTGAACTATGGCTACACCTTC. It codes for CATSRDLSTPVNYGYTF.

V gene TRBV6-1 combines with J gene TRBJ1-1; D may be TRBD1 (5 bases). In germline, CDR1 is MNHNS, CDR2 SASEGT. This CDR3 has 14 amino acids. Trimming shortened V by 6 bases and J by 7 bases, and 18 bases separated the two germline ends. CDR3 protein: CASRISGDAIEAFF. CDR3 sequence (DNA): TGTGCCAGCAGGATTTCCGGGGACGCTATTGAAGCTTTCTTT.